The rows below give T cell receptor beta chains drawn from one sample of a study of CD8+ T cells in alopecia areata. Measured with immunoSEQ multiplex PCR; TCRdb has only the in-frame clones, and not every one. The data hold some 100,000 clones, with 55% to 70% observed a single time. The material was CD8+ T cells sorted from blood, obtained at approximately week 60, from a patient treated with tofacitinib. The receptors were sampled from a human donor with alopecia areata. Both conserved end residues are part of each CDR3. A D gene is named only where the DNA matches it firmly. Part of the rows lack a size; the others show once, few, many or a class for expanded clones.

TRBV4-1	TRBJ1-2	TRBD1	.	CASSQEGTANYGYTF	TGCGCCAGCAGCCAAGAAGGGACAGCTAACTATGGCTACACCTTC
TRBV7-9	TRBJ1-1	.	.	CASSLRQQNTEAFF	TGTGCCAGCAGCTTAAGACAGCAGAACACTGAAGCTTTCTTT
TRBV19	TRBJ1-6	.	.	CASSISYNSPLHF	TGTGCCAGTAGTATCTCCTATAATTCACCCCTCCACTTT
TRBV5-1	TRBJ2-1	.	.	CASSLDEEPRKDHNEQFF	TGCGCCAGCAGCTTGGACGAGGAACCTCGAAAAGATCATAATGAGCAGTTCTTC
TRBV9	TRBJ2-1	.	few	CASSVGPGMFF	TGTGCCAGCAGCGTGGGCCCTGGCATGTTCTTC
TRBV9	TRBJ2-3	TRBD2	.	CASNLAGTDTQYF	TGTGCCAGCAACCTAGCGGGCACAGATACGCAGTATTTT
TRBV7-2	TRBJ1-5	.	few	CASSLNGVQPQHF	TGTGCCAGCAGCTTGAATGGGGTTCAGCCCCAGCATTTT
TRBV19	TRBJ1-4	.	large	CASSIDFVPLVFWEKLFF	TGTGCCAGTAGTATAGATTTTGTCCCCCTGGTCTTCTGGGAAAAACTGTTTTTT
TRBV4-1	TRBJ1-5	.	few	CASSRTQWSNQPQHF	TGCGCCAGCAGCCGGACTCAATGGAGCAATCAGCCCCAGCATTTT
TRBV2	TRBJ2-3	TRBD2	few	CASSYLAGGRTDTQYF	TGTGCCAGCAGTTACTTAGCGGGGGGGAGGACAGATACGCAGTATTTT
TRBV2	TRBJ2-5	.	.	CASSVYRQETQYF	TGTGCCAGCAGTGTCTACAGACAAGAGACCCAGTACTTC
TRBV4-1	TRBJ1-1	.	once	CASSQHRDTEAFF	TGCGCCAGCAGCCAGCACAGGGACACTGAAGCTTTCTTT
TRBV29-1	TRBJ2-7	.	.	CSVSTRGTYEQYF	TGCAGCGTTTCTACTCGGGGAACCTACGAGCAGTACTTC
TRBV9	TRBJ2-3	TRBD1	.	CASSIGTGGTDTQYF	TGTGCCAGCAGTATCGGGACAGGAGGCACAGATACGCAGTATTTT
TRBV29-1	TRBJ2-7	.	.	CSVAFRNPYEQYF	TGCAGCGTCGCCTTTCGGAACCCCTACGAGCAGTACTTC
TRBV11-2	TRBJ1-2	.	.	CASSLAPRGGGYTF	TGTGCCAGCAGCTTAGCCCCCCGAGGTGGGGGCTACACCTTC
TRBV19	TRBJ2-1	TRBD2	.	CASSGGLYSPHEQFF	TGTGCCAGTAGCGGGGGGTTGTATTCCCCCCATGAGCAGTTCTTC
TRBV6-5	TRBJ2-1	TRBD2	few	CASSRTSGGGDEQFF	TGTGCCAGCAGTCGGACTAGCGGGGGCGGAGATGAGCAGTTCTTC
TRBV2	TRBJ1-1	.	.	CASVASEAFF	TGTGCCAGCGTGGCTAGTGAAGCTTTCTTT
TRBV18	TRBJ1-3	.	.	CASSPRAGERAGNTIYF	TGTGCCAGCTCACCACGGGCAGGGGAGCGCGCTGGAAACACCATATATTTT